This T cell receptor (beta chain) was recovered during a study of T cell changes during pregnancy in multiple sclerosis. Deletions cut 3 bases from V and 4 bases from J, with 4 bases between. The germline V gene encodes CDR1 SNHLY and CDR2 FYNNEI. This CDR3 spans 11 amino acids. TCRdb's table, derived via immunoSEQ multiplex PCR, lists solely in-frame clones and lacks some. This table holds 95,000 to 100,000 clones, 91% found once. J is TRBJ2-7 and V is TRBV2; D is uncertain. The material was peripheral blood, obtained in the second trimester of pregnancy. The sequence derives from a female donor with multiple sclerosis, enrolled in a pregnancy study. The CDR3 loop is CASSDRYEQYF. In DNA form, the CDR3 reads TGTGCCAGCAGTGACAGGTACGAGCAGTACTTC.